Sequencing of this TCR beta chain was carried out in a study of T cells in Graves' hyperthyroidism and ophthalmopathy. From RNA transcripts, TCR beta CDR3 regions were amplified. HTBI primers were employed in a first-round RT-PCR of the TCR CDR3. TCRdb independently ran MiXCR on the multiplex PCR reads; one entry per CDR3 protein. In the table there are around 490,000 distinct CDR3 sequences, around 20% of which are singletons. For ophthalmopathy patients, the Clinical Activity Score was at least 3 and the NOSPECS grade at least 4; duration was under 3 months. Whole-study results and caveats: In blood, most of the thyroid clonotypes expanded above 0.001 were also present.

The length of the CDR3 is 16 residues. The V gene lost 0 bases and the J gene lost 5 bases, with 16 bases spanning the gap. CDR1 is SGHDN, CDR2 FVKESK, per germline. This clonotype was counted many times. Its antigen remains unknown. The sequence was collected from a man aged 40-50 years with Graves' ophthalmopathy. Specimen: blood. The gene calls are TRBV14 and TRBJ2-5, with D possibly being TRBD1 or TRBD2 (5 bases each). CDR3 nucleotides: TGTGCCAGCAGCCAAGAATTGGGACGGGACCGGGAGACCCAGTACTTC. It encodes CASSQELGRDRETQYF.